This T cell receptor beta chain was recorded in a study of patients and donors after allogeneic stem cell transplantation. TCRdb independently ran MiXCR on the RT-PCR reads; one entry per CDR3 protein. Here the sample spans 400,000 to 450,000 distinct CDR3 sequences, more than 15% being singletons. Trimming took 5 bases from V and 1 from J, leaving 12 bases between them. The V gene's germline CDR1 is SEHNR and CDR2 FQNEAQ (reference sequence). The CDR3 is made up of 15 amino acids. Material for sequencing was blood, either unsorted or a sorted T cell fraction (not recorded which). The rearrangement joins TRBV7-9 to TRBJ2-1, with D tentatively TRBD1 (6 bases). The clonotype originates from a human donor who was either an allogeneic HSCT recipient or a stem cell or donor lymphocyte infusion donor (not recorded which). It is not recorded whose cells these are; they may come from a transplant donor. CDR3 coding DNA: TGTGCCAGCAGCCCACAGGGACAATCCTACAATGAGCAGTTCTTC. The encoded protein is CASSPQGQSYNEQFF.